These 2 T cell receptor beta chains originate from one sample sequenced in a study of T cell responses to AZD1222 COVID-19 vaccine. Clones were read by immunoSEQ multiplex PCR, and TCRdb kept only the in-frame ones, dropping some. The sample has about 180,000 clones, around 91% seen once. The sequences come from peripheral blood, collected on day 0 of AZD1222 vaccination. The receptors derive from an adult in good health.

V gene TRBV3-1 (or the pseudogene TRBV3-2) combines with J gene TRBJ2-2; 7 nucleotides match TRBD2. CDR1 is LGHDT, CDR2 YNNKEL, per germline (reference sequence). The CDR3 spans 15 residues. V was pared by 4 bases and J by 6 bases, with 8 bases of the junction left unmatched. The CDR3 DNA is TGTGCCAGCAGCCCCCCGGGGGGTTGGGCCGGGGAGCTGTTTTTT. As protein: CASSPPGGWAGELFF.

V and J are TRBV4-1 and TRBJ2-2; TRBD1 or TRBD2 may be the D gene (5 bases each). V was trimmed by 2 bases and J by 5 bases, leaving 12 bases between them. This CDR3 has 15 amino acids. Germline V lookup: CDR1 MGHRA, CDR2 YSYEKL. The CDR3 region has the DNA TGCGCCAGCAGCCAAAGGGACCGGGAAACCGGGGAGCTGTTTTTT. Protein: CASSQRDRETGELFF.